The rows below give T cell receptor beta chains drawn from one sample of a study of shared clonotypes between healthy human individuals. Clones were sequenced by immunoSEQ multiplex PCR, and TCRdb holds only the in-frame ones, with some missing. The data hold around 2,100,000 clones, with about 95% observed a single time. Source material: naive CD8+ T cells sorted from blood. These receptors all stem from a man aged 18 to 30 in good health. Each CDR3 is given with its conserved first and last residue. D genes are given only for firm matches. Only part of the rows carry a size: once, few, many, or a class if the clone is expanded.

TRBD2,TRBV10-1,TRBJ2-7,15,NA,CASSPQGLAGYEQYF,TGCGCCAGCAGTCCCCAGGGACTAGCGGGATACGAGCAGTACTTC
NA,TRBV10-3,TRBJ1-1,15,NA,CAISEWQGENTEAFF,TGTGCCATCAGTGAATGGCAGGGAGAAAACACTGAAGCTTTCTTT
NA,TRBV5-6,TRBJ2-5,13,NA,CASSLDAVMAQYF,TGTGCCAGCAGCTTGGATGCCGTAATGGCCCAGTACTTC
NA,TRBV5-6,TRBJ1-5,14,NA,CARRGGTLGQPQHF,TGTGCCAGACGTGGGGGGACATTGGGTCAGCCCCAGCATTTT
TRBD1,TRBV6-5,TRBJ2-7,14,NA,CASNHGQGKGEQYF,TGTGCCAGCAACCACGGACAGGGAAAGGGCGAGCAGTACTTC
NA,TRBV21-1,TRBJ1-5,14,NA,CASSKIEFNQPQHF,TGTGCCAGCAGCAAAATTGAGTTCAATCAGCCCCAGCATTTT
TRBD1,TRBV2,TRBJ1-2,15,NA,CASSESGTANYGYTF,TGTGCCAGCAGTGAGTCCGGGACAGCTAACTATGGCTACACCTTC
TRBD1,TRBV19,TRBJ2-7,14,NA,CASSIGQGINEQYF,TGTGCCAGTAGTATCGGACAGGGGATAAACGAGCAGTACTTC
TRBD2,TRBV7-7,TRBJ2-5,15,NA,CASSLSSGSGETQYF,TGTGCTAGCAGCTTGAGTAGCGGGAGTGGAGAGACCCAGTACTTC
TRBD2,TRBV7-2,TRBJ2-7,15,NA,CASSSLAGGPYEQYF,TGTGCCAGCAGCTCACTAGCGGGGGGGCCCTACGAGCAGTACTTC
TRBD2,TRBV4-3,TRBJ2-1,15,NA,CASSQGTGLAHEQFF,TGCGCCAGCAGCCAAGGTACGGGACTAGCGCATGAGCAGTTCTTC
TRBD2,TRBV7-6,TRBJ2-5,14,NA,CASSLGTSVETQYF,TGTGCCAGCAGCTTAGGGACTAGCGTTGAGACCCAGTACTTC
NA,TRBV6-1,TRBJ2-3,14,few,CASSEPSPTDTQYF,TGTGCCAGCAGTGAACCGAGCCCCACAGATACGCAGTATTTT
NA,TRBV6-5,TRBJ2-2,15,NA,CASSSFLSGAGELFF,TGTGCCAGCAGTTCTTTCTTATCCGGCGCCGGGGAGCTGTTTTTT
TRBD2,TRBV2,TRBJ2-7,14,NA,CASSEYLAVYEQYF,TGTGCCAGCAGTGAATACCTAGCGGTCTACGAGCAGTACTTC
NA,TRBV7-9,TRBJ2-7,14,NA,CASSLVGWSYEQYF,TGTGCCAGCAGCTTAGTTGGCTGGAGCTACGAGCAGTACTTC
TRBD1,TRBV6-1,TRBJ2-7,15,once,CASSEGQGVNYEQYF,TGTGCCAGCAGTGAAGGGCAGGGGGTCAACTACGAGCAGTACTTC
NA,TRBV6-5,TRBJ1-4,14,NA,CASTETALNEKLFF,TGTGCCAGCACCGAGACTGCGTTGAATGAAAAACTGTTTTTT
NA,TRBV9,TRBJ1-3,12,few,CASSEMGNTIYF,TGTGCCAGCAGCGAGATGGGAAACACCATATATTTT
TRBD1,TRBV4-1,TRBJ2-1,12,NA,CASSRDSNEQFF,TGCGCCAGCAGCCGGGACAGCAATGAGCAGTTCTTC
NA,TRBV27,TRBJ2-3,15,NA,CASSLAGLRTDTQYF,TGTGCCAGCAGTTTAGCGGGCTTAAGGACAGATACGCAGTATTTT